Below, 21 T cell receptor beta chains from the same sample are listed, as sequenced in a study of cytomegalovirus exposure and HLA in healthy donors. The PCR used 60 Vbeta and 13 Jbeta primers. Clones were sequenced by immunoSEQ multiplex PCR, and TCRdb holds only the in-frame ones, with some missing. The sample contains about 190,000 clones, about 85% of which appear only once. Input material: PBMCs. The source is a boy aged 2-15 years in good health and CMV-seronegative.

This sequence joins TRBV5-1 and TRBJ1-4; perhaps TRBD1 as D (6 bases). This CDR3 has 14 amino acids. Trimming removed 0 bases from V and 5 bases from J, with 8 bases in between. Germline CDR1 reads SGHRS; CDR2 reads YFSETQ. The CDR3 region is CASSLAQGNEKLFF. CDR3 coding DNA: TGCGCCAGCAGCTTGGCCCAGGGGAATGAAAAACTGTTTTTT.

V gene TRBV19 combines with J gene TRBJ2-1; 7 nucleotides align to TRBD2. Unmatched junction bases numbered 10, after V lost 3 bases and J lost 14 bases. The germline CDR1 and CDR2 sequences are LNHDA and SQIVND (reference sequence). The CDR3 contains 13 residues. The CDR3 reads CASSIRRESPEFF. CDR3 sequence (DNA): TGTGCCAGTAGTATTCGGCGGGAGTCCCCTGAGTTCTTC.

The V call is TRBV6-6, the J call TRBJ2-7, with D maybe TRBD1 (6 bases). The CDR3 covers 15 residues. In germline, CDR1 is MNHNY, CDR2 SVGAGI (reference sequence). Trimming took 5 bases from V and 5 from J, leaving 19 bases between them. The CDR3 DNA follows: TGTGCCAGCAGTCCCATCGCAGCAGGGGAAAACGAGCAGTACTTC. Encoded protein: CASSPIAAGENEQYF.

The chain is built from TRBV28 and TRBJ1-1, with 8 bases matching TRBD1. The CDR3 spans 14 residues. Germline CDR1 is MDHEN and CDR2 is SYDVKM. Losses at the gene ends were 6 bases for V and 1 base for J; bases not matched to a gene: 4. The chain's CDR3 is CASRAGTGNTEAFF. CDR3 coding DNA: TGTGCCAGCAGGGCCGGGACAGGGAACACTGAAGCTTTCTTT. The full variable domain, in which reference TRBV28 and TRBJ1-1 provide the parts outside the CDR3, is DVKVTQSSRYLVKRTGEKVFLECVQDMDHENMFWYRQDPGLGLRLIYFSYDVKMKEKGDIPEGYSVSREKKERFSLILESASTNQTSMYLCASRAGTGNTEAFFGQGTRLTVV.

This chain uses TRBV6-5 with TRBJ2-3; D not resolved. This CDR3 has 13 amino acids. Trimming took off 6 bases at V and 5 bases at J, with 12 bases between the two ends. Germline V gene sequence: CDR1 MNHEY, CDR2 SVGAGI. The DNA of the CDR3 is TGTGCCAGCAGCTCCCCGGGTGTAGATACGCAGTATTTT. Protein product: CASSSPGVDTQYF.

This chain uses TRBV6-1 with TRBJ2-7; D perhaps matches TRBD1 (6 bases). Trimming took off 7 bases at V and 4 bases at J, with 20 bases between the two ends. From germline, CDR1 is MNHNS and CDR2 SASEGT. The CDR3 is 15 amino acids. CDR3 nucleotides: TGTGCCAGCACCCGCTTCCGGGACACCTCATACGAGCAGTACTTC. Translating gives CASTRFRDTSYEQYF.

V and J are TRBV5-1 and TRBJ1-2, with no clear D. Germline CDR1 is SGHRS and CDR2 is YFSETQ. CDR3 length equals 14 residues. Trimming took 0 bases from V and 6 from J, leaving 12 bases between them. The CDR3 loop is CASSLDAGGNGYTF. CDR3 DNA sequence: TGCGCCAGCAGCTTGGACGCGGGCGGGAATGGCTACACCTTC.

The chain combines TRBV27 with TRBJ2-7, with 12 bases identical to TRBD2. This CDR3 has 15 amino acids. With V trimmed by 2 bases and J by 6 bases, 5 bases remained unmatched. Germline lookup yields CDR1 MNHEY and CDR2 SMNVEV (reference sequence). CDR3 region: CASSLLAGGPVEQYF. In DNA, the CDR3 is TGTGCCAGCAGTTTACTAGCGGGGGGGCCCGTCGAGCAGTACTTC.

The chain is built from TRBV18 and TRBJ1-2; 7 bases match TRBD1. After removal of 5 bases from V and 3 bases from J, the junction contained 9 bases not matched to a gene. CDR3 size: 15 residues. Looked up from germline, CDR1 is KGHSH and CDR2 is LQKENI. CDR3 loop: CASSTKQGTDYGYTF. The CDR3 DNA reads TGTGCCAGCTCAACCAAACAGGGGACAGACTATGGCTACACCTTC. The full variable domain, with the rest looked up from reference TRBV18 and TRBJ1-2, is NAGVMQNPRHLVRRRGQEARLRCSPMKGHSHVYWYRQLPEEGLKFMVYLQKENIIDESGMPKERFSAEFPKEGPSILRIQQVVRGDSAAYFCASSTKQGTDYGYTFGSGTRLTVV.

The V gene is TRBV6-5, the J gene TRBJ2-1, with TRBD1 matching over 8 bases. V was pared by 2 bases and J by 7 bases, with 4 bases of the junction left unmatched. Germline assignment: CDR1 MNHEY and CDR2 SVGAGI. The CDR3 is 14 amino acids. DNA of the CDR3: TGTGCCAGCAGTTACACACAGGGGGTGAATGAGCAGTTCTTC. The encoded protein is CASSYTQGVNEQFF.

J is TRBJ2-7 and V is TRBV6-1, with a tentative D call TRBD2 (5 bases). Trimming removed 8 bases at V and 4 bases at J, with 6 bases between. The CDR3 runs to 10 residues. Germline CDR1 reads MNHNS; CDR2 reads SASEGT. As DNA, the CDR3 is TGTGCCAGCGGGAGTTACGAGCAGTACTTC. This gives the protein CASGSYEQYF.

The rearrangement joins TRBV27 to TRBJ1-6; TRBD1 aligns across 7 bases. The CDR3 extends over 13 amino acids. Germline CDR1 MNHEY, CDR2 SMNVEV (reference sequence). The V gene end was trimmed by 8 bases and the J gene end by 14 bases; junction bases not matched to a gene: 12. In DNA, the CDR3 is TGTGCCAGCGGCCGAAACAGGGGATGGGCCCTCCACTTT. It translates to CASGRNRGWALHF.

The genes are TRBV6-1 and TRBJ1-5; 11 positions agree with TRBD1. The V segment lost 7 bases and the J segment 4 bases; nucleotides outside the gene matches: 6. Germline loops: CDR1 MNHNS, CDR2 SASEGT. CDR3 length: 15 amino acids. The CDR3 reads CASTDRGLWNQPQHF. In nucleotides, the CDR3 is TGTGCCAGCACGGACAGGGGGCTTTGGAATCAGCCCCAGCATTTT.

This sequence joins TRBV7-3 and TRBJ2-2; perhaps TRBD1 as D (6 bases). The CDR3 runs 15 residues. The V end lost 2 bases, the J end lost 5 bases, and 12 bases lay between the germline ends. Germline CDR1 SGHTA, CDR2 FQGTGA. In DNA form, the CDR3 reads TGTGCCAGCAGCTTACGAGGGGGTAGTACCGGGGAGCTGTTTTTT. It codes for CASSLRGGSTGELFF.

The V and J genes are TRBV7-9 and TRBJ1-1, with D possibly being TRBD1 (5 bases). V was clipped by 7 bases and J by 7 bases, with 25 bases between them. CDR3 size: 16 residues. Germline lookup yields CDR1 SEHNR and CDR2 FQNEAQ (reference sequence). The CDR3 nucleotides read TGTGCCAGCACTACGCCAGGGAAGGCTAATTTCGTTGAAGCTTTCTTT. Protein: CASTTPGKANFVEAFF. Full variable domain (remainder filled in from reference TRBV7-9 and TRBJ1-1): DTGVSQNPRHKITKRGQNVTFRCDPISEHNRLYWYRQTLGQGPEFLTYFQNEAQLEKSRLLSDRFSAERPKGSFSTLEIQRTEQGDSAMYLCASTTPGKANFVEAFFGQGTRLTVV.

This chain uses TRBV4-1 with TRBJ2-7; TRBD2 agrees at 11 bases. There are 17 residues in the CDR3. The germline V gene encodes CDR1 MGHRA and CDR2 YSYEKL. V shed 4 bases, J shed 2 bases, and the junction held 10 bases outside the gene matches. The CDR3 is CASSPLHLAGGTYEQYF. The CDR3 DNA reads TGCGCCAGCAGCCCACTCCATCTAGCGGGAGGCACCTACGAGCAGTACTTC.

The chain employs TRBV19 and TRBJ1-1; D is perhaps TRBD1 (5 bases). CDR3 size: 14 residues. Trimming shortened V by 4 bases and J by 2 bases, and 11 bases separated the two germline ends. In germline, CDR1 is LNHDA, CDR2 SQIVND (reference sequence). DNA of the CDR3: TGTGCCAGTAGTACCCCAGGGTCCAACACTGAAGCTTTCTTT. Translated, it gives CASSTPGSNTEAFF.

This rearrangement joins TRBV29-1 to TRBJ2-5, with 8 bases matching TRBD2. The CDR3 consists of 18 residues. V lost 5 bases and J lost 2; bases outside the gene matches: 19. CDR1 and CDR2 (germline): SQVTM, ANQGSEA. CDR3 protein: CSVNRRSGGPRWQETQYF. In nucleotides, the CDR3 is TGCAGCGTTAACCGAAGGTCGGGAGGGCCGCGTTGGCAAGAGACCCAGTACTTC. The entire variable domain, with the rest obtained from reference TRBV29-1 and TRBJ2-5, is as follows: SAVISQKPSRDICQRGTSLTIQCQVDSQVTMMFWYRQQPGQSLTLIATANQGSEATYESGFVIDKFPISRPNLTFSTLTVSNMSPEDSSIYLCSVNRRSGGPRWQETQYFGPGTRLLVL.

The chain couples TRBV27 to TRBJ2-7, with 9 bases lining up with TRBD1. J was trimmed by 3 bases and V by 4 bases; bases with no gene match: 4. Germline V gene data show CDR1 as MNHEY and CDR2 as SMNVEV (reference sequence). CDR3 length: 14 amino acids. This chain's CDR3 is CASSSQDRGYEQYF. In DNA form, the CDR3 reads TGTGCCAGCAGTTCACAGGACAGGGGCTACGAGCAGTACTTC.

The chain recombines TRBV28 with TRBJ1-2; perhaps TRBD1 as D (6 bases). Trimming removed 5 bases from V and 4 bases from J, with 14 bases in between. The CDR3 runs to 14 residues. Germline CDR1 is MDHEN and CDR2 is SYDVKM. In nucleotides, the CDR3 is TGTGCCAGCAGTACCGGGACATCGGGCTATGGCTACACCTTC. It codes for CASSTGTSGYGYTF.

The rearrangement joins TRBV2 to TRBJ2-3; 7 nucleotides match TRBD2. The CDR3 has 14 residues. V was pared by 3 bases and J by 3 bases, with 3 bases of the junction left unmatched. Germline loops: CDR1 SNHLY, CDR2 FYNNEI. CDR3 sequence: CASSEGLRTDTQYF. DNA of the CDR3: TGTGCCAGCAGTGAGGGACTACGAACAGATACGCAGTATTTT.